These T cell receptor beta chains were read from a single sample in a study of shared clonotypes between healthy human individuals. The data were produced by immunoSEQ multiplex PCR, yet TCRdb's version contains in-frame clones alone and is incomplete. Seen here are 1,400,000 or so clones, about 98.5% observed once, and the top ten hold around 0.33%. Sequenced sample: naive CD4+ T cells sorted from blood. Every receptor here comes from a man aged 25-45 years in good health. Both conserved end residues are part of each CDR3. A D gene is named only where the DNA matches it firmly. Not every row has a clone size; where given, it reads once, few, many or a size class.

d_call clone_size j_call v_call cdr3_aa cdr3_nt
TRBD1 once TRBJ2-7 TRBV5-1 CASSQGQGSYEQYF TGCGCCAGCAGCCAAGGACAGGGTTCCTACGAGCAGTACTTC
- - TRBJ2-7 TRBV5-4 CASSLEGWATRYEQYF TGTGCCAGCAGCTTGGAAGGTTGGGCTACCCGCTACGAGCAGTACTTC
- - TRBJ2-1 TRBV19 CASSGGSASYNEQFF TGTGCCAGTAGTGGGGGGAGCGCCTCCTACAATGAGCAGTTCTTC
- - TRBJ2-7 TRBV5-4 CASSLATGEQYF TGTGCCAGCAGCTTGGCCACGGGCGAGCAGTACTTC
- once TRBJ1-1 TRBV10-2 CASSARDMNTEAFF TGCGCCAGCAGCGCCAGGGACATGAACACTGAAGCTTTCTTT
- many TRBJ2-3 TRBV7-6 CASSLDSPDTQYF TGTGCCAGCAGCTTAGACAGTCCAGATACGCAGTATTTT
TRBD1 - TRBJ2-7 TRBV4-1 CASSQSGQGLFEQYF TGCGCCAGCAGCCAATCCGGACAGGGCCTCTTCGAGCAGTACTTC
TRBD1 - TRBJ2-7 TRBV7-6 CASSLDGTGDYEQYF TGTGCCAGCAGCCTAGACGGGACAGGGGACTACGAGCAGTACTTC
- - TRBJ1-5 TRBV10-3 CAINRDGSNQPQHF TGTGCCATCAACCGGGACGGGAGCAATCAGCCCCAGCATTTT
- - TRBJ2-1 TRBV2 CASSEGQSSYNEQFF TGTGCCAGCAGTGAAGGACAGAGCTCCTACAATGAGCAGTTCTTC
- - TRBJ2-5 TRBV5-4 CASSPQGGTETQYF TGTGCCAGCAGCCCACAAGGGGGTACGGAGACCCAGTACTTC
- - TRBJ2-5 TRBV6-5 CAVRRFRQETQYF TGTGCCGTCCGACGGTTCAGACAAGAGACCCAGTACTTC
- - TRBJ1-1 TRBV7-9 CASSPRTQGEAFF TGTGCCAGCAGCCCACGGACACAGGGTGAAGCTTTCTTT
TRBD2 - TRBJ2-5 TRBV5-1 CASSNPSGGAHGETQYF TGCGCCAGCAGCAACCCTAGCGGGGGGGCCCATGGGGAGACCCAGTACTTC
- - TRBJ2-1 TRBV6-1 CASTPTGSSYNEQFF TGTGCCAGCACCCCGACGGGGAGCTCCTACAATGAGCAGTTCTTC
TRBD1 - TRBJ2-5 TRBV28 CASSTGGRGRETQYF TGTGCCAGCAGTACAGGGGGTCGGGGGCGAGAGACCCAGTACTTC
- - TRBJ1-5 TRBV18 CASSPLGPPFPPQHF TGTGCCAGCTCACCACTAGGGCCCCCGTTTCCGCCCCAGCATTTT